The clone carrying this T cell receptor beta chain was detected only once. The antigen is not known. This specimen comes from a study of T cell responses to AZD1222 COVID-19 vaccine. CDR1 is SGHRS, CDR2 YFSETQ, per germline. The CDR3 runs to 14 residues. J lost 3 bases, V lost 2 bases, and 2 bases had no gene match. Study-wide results and limits: CD4 TCRs covered the whole spike, strongest at regions 160-218 and 743-854. After the peak T cell response, and only then, were repertoires sampled. Among the donors, most were white British and more were female, and clonal diversity was possibly underestimated.

Here immunoSEQ multiplex PCR was the method, and the copy in TCRdb shows in-frame clones only, minus some. The table lists more than 100,000 clones, approximately 91% of them singletons, with 1.5% to 2% in the top ten. Timing groups of about 4 and about 12 weeks for second doses were pooled. V gene TRBV5-1 combines with J gene TRBJ1-1, with 9 nucleotides matching TRBD1. Here the sequenced sample was peripheral blood, taken 28 days after the second AZD1222 dose. The clonotype originates from an adult who received the AZD1222 COVID-19 vaccine. The CDR3, as DNA: TGCGCCAGCAGCTTCAGGACAGGGGACACTGAAGCTTTCTTT. It is translated as CASSFRTGDTEAFF.